The present T cell receptor beta chain was sequenced within a study of T cell repertoires in cytomegalovirus infection. Study at large: Both CMV infection and a matching HLA type were indicated by public TCR beta signatures.

Findings and caveats of the study: Accumulated public TCR beta family frequency recognized individuals carrying CMV together with the relevant HLA. Within the response measured ex vivo, HLA-C-restricted CMV-specific TCR beta clonotypes were dominant.

The length of the CDR3 is 15 residues. Trimming removed 3 bases at V and 1 base at J, with 10 bases between. Germline lookup yields CDR1 SSHAT and CDR2 FNYEAQ (reference sequence). As for this clonotype: No antigen is known for it.

One entry per CDR3 protein, called by TCRdb with MiXCR from the reads. Counted here are 110,000 or so distinct CDR3 sequences, 25% to 35% occurring once; the ten biggest clones make up around 80%. The V and J genes are TRBV7-7 and TRBJ2-1, with D perhaps being TRBD1 or TRBD2 (5 bases each). This TCR was sampled from a human donor in good health (CMV status not recorded). Some clones in this sample may be carry-over from other donors' samples. This sample comprised CD8+ T cells from cultured PBMCs, obtained from culture after CMV antigen stimulation. The CDR3 reads CASSFRGGSYNEQFF. The CDR3 DNA sequence: TGTGCCAGCAGCTTCCGTGGGGGATCCTACAATGAGCAGTTCTTC.